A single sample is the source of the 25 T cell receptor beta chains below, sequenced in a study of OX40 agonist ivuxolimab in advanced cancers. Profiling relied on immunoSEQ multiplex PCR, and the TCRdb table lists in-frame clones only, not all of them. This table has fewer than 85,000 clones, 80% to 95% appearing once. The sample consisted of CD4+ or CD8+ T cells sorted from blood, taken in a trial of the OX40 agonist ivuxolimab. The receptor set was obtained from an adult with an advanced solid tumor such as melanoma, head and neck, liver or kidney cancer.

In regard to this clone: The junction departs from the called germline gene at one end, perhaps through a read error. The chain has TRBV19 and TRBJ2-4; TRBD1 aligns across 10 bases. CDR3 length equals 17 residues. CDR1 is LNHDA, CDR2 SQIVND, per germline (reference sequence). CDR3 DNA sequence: TGTGCCAGTAGTATAGATCGAGGGACAGGGGCCACAAACATTCAGTACTTC. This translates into CASSIDRGTGATNIQYF. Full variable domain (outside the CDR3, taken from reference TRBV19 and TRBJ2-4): DGGITQSPKYLFRKEGQNVTLSCEQNLNHDAMYWYRQDPGQGLRLIYYSQIVNDFQKGDIAEGYSVSREKKESFPLTVTSAQKNPTAFYLCASSIDRGTGATNIQYFGAGTRLSVL.

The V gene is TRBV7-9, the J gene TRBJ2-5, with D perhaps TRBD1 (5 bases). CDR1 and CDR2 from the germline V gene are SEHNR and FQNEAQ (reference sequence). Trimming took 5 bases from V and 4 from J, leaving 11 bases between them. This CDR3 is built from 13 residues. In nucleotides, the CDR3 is TGTGCCAGCAGCCAGGGCCTCGGAGAGACCCAGTACTTC. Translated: CASSQGLGETQYF.

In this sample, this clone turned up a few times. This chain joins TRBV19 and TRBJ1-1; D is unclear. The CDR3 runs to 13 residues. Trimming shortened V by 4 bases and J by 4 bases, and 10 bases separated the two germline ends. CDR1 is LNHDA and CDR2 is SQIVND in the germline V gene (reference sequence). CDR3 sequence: CASSTRTGTEAFF. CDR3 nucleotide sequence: TGTGCCAGTAGTACCCGGACGGGCACTGAAGCTTTCTTT.

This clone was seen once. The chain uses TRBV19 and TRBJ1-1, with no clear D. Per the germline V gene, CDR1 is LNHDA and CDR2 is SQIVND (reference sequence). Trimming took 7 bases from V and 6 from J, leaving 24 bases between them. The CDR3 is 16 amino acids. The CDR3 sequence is CASKREPDHPHPEAFF. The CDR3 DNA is TGTGCCAGTAAGAGGGAACCGGACCATCCACACCCTGAAGCTTTCTTT. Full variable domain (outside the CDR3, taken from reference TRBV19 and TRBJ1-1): DGGITQSPKYLFRKEGQNVTLSCEQNLNHDAMYWYRQDPGQGLRLIYYSQIVNDFQKGDIAEGYSVSREKKESFPLTVTSAQKNPTAFYLCASKREPDHPHPEAFFGQGTRLTVV.

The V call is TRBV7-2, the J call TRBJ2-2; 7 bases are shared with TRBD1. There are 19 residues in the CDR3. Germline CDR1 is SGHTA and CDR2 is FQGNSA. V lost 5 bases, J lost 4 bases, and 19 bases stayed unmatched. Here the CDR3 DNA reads TGTGCCAGCAGCACCGATACCCGGACAGGCCCAAGGGGCACCGGGGAGCTGTTTTTT. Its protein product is CASSTDTRTGPRGTGELFF.

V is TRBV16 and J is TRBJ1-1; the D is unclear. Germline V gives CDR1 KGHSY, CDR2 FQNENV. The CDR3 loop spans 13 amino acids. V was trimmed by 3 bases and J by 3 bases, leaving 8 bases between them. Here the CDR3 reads CASSQGLYTEAFF. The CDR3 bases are TGTGCCAGCAGCCAGGGGTTGTACACTGAAGCTTTCTTT.

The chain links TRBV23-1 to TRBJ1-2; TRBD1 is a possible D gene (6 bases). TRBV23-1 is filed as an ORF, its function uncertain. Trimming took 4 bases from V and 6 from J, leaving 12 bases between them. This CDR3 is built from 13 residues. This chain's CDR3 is CASSLGGRNGYTF. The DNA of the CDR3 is TGCGCCAGCAGTCTGGGGGGCAGGAATGGCTACACCTTC.

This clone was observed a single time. Here the CDR3 reads CASSPGGGISYEQYF. The CDR3 region has the DNA TGTGCCAGCAGCCCCGGGGGGGGGATCTCCTACGAGCAGTACTTC. This chain uses TRBV7-9 with TRBJ2-7; TRBD2 matches at 8 bases. V lost 5 bases to trimming and J lost 0 bases; unmatched junction nucleotides: 6. This CDR3 has 15 amino acids. Germline values: CDR1 SEHNR, CDR2 FQNEAQ (reference sequence).

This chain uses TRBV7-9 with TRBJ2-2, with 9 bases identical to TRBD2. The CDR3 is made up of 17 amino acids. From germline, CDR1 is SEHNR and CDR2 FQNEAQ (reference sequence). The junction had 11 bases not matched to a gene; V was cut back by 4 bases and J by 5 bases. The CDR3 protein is CASSWGSGRMRTGELFF. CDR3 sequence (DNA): TGTGCCAGCAGCTGGGGTAGCGGGAGAATGAGGACCGGGGAGCTGTTTTTT.

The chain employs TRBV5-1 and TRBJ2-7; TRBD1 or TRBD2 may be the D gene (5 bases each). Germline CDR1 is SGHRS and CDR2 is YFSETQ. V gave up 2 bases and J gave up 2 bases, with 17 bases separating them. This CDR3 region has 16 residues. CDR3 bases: TGCGCCAGCAGCTTACTTCGGACCGGGGCGGCCTACGAGCAGTACTTC. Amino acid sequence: CASSLLRTGAAYEQYF.

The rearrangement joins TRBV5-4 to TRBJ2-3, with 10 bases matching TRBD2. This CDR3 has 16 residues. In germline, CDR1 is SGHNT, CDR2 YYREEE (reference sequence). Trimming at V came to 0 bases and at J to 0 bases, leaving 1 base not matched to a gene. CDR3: CASSLALAGSTDTQYF. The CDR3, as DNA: TGTGCCAGCAGCTTGGCACTAGCGGGAAGCACAGATACGCAGTATTTT.

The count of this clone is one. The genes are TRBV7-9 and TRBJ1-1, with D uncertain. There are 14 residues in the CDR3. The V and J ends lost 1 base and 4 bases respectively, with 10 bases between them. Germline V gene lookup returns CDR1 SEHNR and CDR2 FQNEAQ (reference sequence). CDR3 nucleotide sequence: TGTGCCAGCAGCTTAGATCTCCCGGGCACTGAAGCTTTCTTT. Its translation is CASSLDLPGTEAFF.

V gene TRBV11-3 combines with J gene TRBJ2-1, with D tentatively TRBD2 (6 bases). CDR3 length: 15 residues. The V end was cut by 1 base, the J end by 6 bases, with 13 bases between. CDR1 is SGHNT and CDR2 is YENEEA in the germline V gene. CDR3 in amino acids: CASSLGGDLTNEQFF. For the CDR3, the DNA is TGTGCCAGCAGCTTAGGGGGGGACTTAACCAATGAGCAGTTCTTC.

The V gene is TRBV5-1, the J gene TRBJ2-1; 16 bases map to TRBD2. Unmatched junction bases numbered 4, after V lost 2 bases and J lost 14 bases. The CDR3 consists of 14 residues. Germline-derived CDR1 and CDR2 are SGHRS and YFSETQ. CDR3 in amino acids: CASSLGTSGRAEFF. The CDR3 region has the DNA TGCGCCAGCAGCTTAGGGACTAGCGGGAGGGCGGAGTTCTTC.

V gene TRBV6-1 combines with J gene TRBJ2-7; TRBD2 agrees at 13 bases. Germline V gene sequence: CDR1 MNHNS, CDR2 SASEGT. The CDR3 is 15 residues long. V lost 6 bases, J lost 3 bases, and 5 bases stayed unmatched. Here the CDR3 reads CASRSGTSGIYEQYF. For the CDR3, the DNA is TGTGCCAGCAGATCCGGGACTAGCGGGATCTACGAGCAGTACTTC.

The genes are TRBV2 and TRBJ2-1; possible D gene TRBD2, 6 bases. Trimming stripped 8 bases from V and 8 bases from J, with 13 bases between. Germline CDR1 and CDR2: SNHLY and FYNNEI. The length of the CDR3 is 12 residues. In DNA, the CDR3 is TGTGCCAGCGGACTCTGGAGGGATGAGCAGTTCTTC. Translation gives CASGLWRDEQFF. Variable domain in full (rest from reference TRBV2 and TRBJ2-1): EPEVTQTPSHQVTQMGQEVILRCVPISNHLYFYWYRQILGQKVEFLVSFYNNEISEKSEIFDDQFSVERPDGSNFTLKIRSTKLEDSAMYFCASGLWRDEQFFGPGTRLTVL.

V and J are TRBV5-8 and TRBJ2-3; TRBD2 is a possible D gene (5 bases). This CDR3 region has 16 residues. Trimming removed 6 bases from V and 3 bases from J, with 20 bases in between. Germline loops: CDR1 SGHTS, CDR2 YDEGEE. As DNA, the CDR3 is TGTGCCAGCACCGACTTTACTACGTGGACTACAGATACGCAGTATTTT. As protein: CASTDFTTWTTDTQYF.

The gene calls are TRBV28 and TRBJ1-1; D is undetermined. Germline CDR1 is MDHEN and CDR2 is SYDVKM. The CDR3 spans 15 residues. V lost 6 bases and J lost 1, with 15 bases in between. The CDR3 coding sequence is TGTGCCAGCAGCCTGATGAGAGGGCAGAACACTGAAGCTTTCTTT. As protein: CASSLMRGQNTEAFF.

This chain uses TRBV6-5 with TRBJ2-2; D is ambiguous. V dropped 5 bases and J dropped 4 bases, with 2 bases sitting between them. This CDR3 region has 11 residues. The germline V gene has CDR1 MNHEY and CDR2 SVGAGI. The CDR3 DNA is TGTGCCAGCAGTCGCACCGGGGAGCTGTTTTTT. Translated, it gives CASSRTGELFF.

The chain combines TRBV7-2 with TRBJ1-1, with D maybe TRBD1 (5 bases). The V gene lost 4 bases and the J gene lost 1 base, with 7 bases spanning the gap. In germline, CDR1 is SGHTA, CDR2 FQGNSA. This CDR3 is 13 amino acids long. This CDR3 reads CASSSGPNTEAFF. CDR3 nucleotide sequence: TGTGCCAGCAGCTCGGGGCCGAACACTGAAGCTTTCTTT.

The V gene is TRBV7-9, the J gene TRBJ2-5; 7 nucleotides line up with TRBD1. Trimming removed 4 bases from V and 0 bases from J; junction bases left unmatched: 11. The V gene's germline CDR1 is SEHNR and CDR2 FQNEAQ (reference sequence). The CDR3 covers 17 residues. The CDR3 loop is CASSSRTGTEYQETQYF. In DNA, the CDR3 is TGTGCCAGCAGCTCCCGTACCGGGACAGAATACCAAGAGACCCAGTACTTC.

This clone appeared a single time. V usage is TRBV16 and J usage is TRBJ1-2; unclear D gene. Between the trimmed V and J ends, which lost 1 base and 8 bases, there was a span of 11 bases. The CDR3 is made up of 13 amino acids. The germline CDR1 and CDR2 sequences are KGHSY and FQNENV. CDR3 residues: CASSQLGRLGYTF. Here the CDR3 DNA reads TGTGCCAGCAGCCAATTAGGGCGCCTAGGCTACACCTTC.

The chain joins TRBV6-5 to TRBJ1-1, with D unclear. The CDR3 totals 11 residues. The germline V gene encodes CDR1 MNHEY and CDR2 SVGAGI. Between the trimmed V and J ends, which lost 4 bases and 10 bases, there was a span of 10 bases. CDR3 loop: CASSSEGGAFF. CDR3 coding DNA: TGTGCCAGCAGTTCCGAGGGTGGAGCTTTCTTT.

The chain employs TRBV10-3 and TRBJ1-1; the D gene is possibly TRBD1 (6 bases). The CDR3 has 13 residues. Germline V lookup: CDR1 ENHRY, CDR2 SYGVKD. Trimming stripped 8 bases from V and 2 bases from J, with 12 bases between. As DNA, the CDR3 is TGTGCCATCCGAGAGGACAGAAACACTGAAGCTTTCTTT. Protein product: CAIREDRNTEAFF.

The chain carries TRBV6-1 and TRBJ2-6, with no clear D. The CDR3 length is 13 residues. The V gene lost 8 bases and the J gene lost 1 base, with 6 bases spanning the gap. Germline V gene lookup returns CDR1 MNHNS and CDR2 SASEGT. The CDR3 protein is CASLPSGANVLTF. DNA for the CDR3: TGTGCCAGCCTTCCTTCTGGGGCCAACGTCCTGACTTTC.